This TCR beta chain stems from a study of cytomegalovirus exposure and HLA in healthy donors. PCR used 60 Vbeta primers and 13 Jbeta primers. Per the original methods: In a later analysis, the count reached 80 million or so unique TCR beta chains, with roughly 9.9 million shared. Repertoires were generated with immunoSEQ multiplex PCR, while TCRdb's copy carries only in-frame clones and drops some. V, J and clone size are those of that table, while D and trimming were read from the DNA. The sample records about 90,000 clones, 62% being singletons. This CDR3 region has 12 residues. Germline V gene data show CDR1 as MDHEN and CDR2 as SYDVKM. Trimming shortened V by 5 bases and J by 11 bases, and 13 bases separated the two germline ends. Comments on this clone: No antigen is known for it.

Study conclusions and caveats: Looking again later, the authors saw that most CMV-associated TCR beta chains seemed HLA-restricted. The likely explanation for a cluster of highly shared sequence variants was sequencing artifact. Several V segments, TRBV6-2 and TRBV6-3 among them, could not be told apart and were dropped.

Sequenced: PBMCs. The source of this sequence is a woman aged 25 to 39 in good health and CMV-seropositive. This chain joins TRBV28 and TRBJ1-5, with D possibly matching TRBD1 (6 bases). The CDR3 coding sequence is TGTGCCAGCAGTGTCGGGGGGGCAGCCCAGCATTTT. Translated: CASSVGGAAQHF.